Listed below are T cell receptor beta chains from one sample, sequenced in a study of control samples from healthy donors and cancer patients. The assay was immunoSEQ multiplex PCR, and TCRdb's table has in-frame clones only and misses some. The table records tens of thousands of clones, roughly 90% of them present only once. The specimen sequenced was PBMCs. All receptors come from a man aged 55 to 70 with colorectal cancer. CDR3s include the opening cysteine and the closing phenylalanine or tryptophan. Fields, in order: V gene, D gene, J gene, clone size, CDR3 protein, CDR3 DNA. D genes are given only for firm matches. Clone size, where shown, is once, few, many, or a class for clones that have expanded.

TRBV7-9	TRBD2	TRBJ2-3	NA	CASSTFGGNTDTQYF	TGTGCCAGCAGCACCTTCGGGGGGAACACAGATACGCAGTATTTT
TRBV15	TRBD1	TRBJ1-2	NA	CATSRSGQGYGYTF	TGTGCCACCAGCAGATCGGGACAGGGCTATGGCTACACCTTC
TRBV24-1	NA	TRBJ1-5	NA	CATSDPSTNQPQHF	TGTGCCACCAGTGACCCGTCCACTAATCAGCCCCAGCATTTT
TRBV5-4	TRBD2	TRBJ2-3	once	CASSLSGGASRTDTQYF	TGTGCCAGCAGCTTGAGCGGGGGGGCTTCCCGCACAGATACGCAGTATTTT
TRBV2	TRBD1	TRBJ1-1	NA	CASRGQGDTEAFF	TGTGCCAGCAGGGGACAGGGGGACACTGAAGCTTTCTTT
TRBV4-2	NA	TRBJ2-7	NA	CASSQEQAGEFYEQYF	TGTGCCAGCAGCCAAGAACAGGCAGGGGAGTTCTACGAGCAGTACTTC
TRBV11-2	NA	TRBJ2-7	NA	CASSLRTSGSYEQYF	TGTGCCAGCAGCTTACGAACTAGTGGTTCTTACGAGCAGTACTTC
TRBV19	TRBD2	TRBJ2-2	few	CASNPGTSGGTANTGELFF	TGTGCCAGTAATCCTGGGACTAGCGGGGGAACGGCGAACACCGGGGAGCTGTTTTTT
TRBV27	NA	TRBJ2-2	NA	CASSLSTASASTGELFF	TGTGCCAGCAGTTTATCCACGGCCTCCGCTTCTACTGGGGAGCTGTTTTTT
TRBV19	NA	TRBJ2-2	NA	CALRAGTGELFF	TGTGCCCTTAGGGCGGGTACCGGGGAGCTGTTTTTT
TRBV6-6	TRBD2	TRBJ2-1	NA	CASNFGGVYNEQFF	TGTGCCAGCAACTTCGGGGGGGTTTACAATGAGCAGTTCTTC
TRBV9	NA	TRBJ2-3	NA	CASSPRDWSTDTQYF	TGTGCCAGCAGCCCCCGGGACTGGAGCACAGATACGCAGTATTTT
TRBV23-1	NA	TRBJ1-3	NA	CASSHSGTGLNTIYF	TGCGCCAGCAGTCATTCCGGGACCGGGCTCAACACCATATATTTT
TRBV11-3	TRBD1	TRBJ1-6	few	CASSLKGRGGSYNSPLHF	TGTGCCAGCAGCTTAAAGGGTCGAGGGGGCTCGTATAATTCACCCCTCCACTTT
TRBV28	TRBD1	TRBJ2-5	NA	CASSTWDRGIETQYF	TGTGCCAGCAGCACATGGGACAGGGGTATAGAGACCCAGTACTTC
TRBV18	NA	TRBJ2-6	NA	CASSTGSGANVLTF	TGTGCCAGCTCCACGGGCTCTGGGGCCAACGTCCTGACTTTC
TRBV12-3/TRBV12-4	NA	TRBJ2-1	NA	CASTGGYEQFF	TGTGCCAGCACTGGGGGTTATGAGCAGTTCTTC
TRBV9	NA	TRBJ1-1	NA	CASSASIGPSGTEAFF	TGTGCCAGCAGCGCCTCGATTGGGCCCTCCGGGACTGAAGCTTTCTTT
TRBV1	NA	TRBJ2-4	NA	CTSSQDAFLAGKNIQYF	TGCACCAGCAGCCAAGACGCCTTCCTAGCGGGGAAAAACATTCAGTACTTC
TRBV10-2	TRBD1	TRBJ1-5	NA	CASSPLRQGPGYSNQPQHF	TGCGCCAGCAGTCCCCTAAGACAGGGGCCTGGTTATAGCAATCAGCCCCAGCATTTT
TRBV3-1/TRBV3-2	NA	TRBJ2-3	NA	CASSQEVAGTDTQYF	TGTGCCAGCAGCCAAGAGGTAGCGGGCACAGATACGCAGTATTTT
TRBV4-3	NA	TRBJ2-2	NA	CASSQDRETGELFF	TGCGCCAGCAGCCAAGACAGAGAGACCGGGGAGCTGTTTTTT
TRBV9	TRBD2	TRBJ2-7	NA	CASSAHTGSGYEQYF	TGTGCCAGCAGCGCGCACACTGGTAGCGGGTACGAGCAGTACTTC
TRBV12-5	NA	TRBJ2-5	NA	CASALERQETQYF	TGTGCTAGTGCCCTCGAGCGGCAAGAGACCCAGTACTTC
TRBV6-5	TRBD2	TRBJ2-7	NA	CASSIGTSGDYEQYF	TGTGCCAGCAGCATCGGGACTAGCGGGGATTACGAGCAGTACTTC
TRBV5-6	NA	TRBJ2-5	NA	CASSQGGTQYF	TGTGCCAGCAGCCAGGGGGGGACCCAGTACTTC
TRBV6-5	TRBD2	TRBJ2-7	NA	CASSSPGLGSYEQYF	TGTGCCAGCAGTTCCCCGGGACTAGGCAGCTACGAGCAGTACTTC
TRBV7-9	TRBD1	TRBJ1-4	NA	CASSLAGQGYEKLFF	TGTGCCAGCAGCTTGGCGGGACAGGGGTACGAAAAACTGTTTTTT
TRBV30	NA	TRBJ2-7	NA	CAWSVMETYEQYF	TGTGCCTGGAGTGTAATGGAGACCTACGAGCAGTACTTC
TRBV5-1	NA	TRBJ1-1	NA	CASSRVGGARAEAFF	TGCGCCAGCAGCCGGGTGGGGGGCGCGCGGGCTGAAGCTTTCTTT
TRBV5-6	NA	TRBJ1-5	NA	CASSHGGNQPQHF	TGTGCCAGCAGCCACGGGGGAAATCAGCCCCAGCATTTT
TRBV12-3/TRBV12-4	NA	TRBJ2-5	NA	CASRFGETQYF	TGTGCCAGCAGATTCGGAGAGACCCAGTACTTC
TRBV18	NA	TRBJ1-5	NA	CASSPGANQPQHF	TGTGCCAGCTCACCAGGGGCCAATCAGCCCCAGCATTTT